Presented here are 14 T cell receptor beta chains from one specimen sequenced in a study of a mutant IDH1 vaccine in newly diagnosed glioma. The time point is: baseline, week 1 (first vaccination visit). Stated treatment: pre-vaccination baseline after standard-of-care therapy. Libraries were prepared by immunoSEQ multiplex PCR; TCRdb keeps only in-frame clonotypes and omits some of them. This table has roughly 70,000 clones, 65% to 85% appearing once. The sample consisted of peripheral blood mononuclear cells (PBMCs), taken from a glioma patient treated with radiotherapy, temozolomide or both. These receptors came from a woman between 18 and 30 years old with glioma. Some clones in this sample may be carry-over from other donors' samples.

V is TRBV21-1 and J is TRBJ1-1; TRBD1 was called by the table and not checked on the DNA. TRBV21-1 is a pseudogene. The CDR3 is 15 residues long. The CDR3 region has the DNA TGTGCCAGCAGCACTTACAGGAGTCCTTTGGTGGAAGCTTTCTTT. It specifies CASSTYRSPLVEAFF.

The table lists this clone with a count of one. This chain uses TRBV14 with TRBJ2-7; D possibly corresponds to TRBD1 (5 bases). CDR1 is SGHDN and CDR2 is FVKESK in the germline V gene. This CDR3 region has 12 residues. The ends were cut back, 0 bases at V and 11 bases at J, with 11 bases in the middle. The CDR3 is CASSQDWGWKYF. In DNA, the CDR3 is TGTGCCAGCAGCCAAGATTGGGGCTGGAAGTACTTC.

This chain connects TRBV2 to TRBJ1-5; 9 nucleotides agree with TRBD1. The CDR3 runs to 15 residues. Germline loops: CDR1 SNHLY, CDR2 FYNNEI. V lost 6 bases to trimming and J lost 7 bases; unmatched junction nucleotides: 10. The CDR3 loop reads CASSVRDRVGQPQHF. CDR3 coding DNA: TGTGCCAGCAGCGTACGGGACAGGGTCGGGCAGCCCCAGCATTTT.

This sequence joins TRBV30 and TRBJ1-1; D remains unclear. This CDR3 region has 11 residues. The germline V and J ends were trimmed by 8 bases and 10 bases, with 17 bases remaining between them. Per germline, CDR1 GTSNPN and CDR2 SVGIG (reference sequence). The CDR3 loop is CAVQYGSRAFF. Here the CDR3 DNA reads TGTGCCGTCCAATACGGGTCAAGAGCTTTCTTT.

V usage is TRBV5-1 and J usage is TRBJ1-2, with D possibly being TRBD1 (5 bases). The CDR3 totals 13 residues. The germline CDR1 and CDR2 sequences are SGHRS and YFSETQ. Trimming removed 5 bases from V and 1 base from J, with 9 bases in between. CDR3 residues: CASRQGGNYGYTF. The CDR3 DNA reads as TGCGCCAGCAGGCAGGGCGGTAACTATGGCTACACCTTC.

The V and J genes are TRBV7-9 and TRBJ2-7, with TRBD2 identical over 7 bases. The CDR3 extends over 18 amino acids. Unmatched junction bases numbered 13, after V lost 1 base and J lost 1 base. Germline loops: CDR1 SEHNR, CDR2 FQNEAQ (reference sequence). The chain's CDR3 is CASSLVRGVSAGSYEQYF. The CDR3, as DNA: TGTGCCAGCAGCTTAGTCCGGGGGGTTTCGGCAGGGTCCTACGAGCAGTACTTC.

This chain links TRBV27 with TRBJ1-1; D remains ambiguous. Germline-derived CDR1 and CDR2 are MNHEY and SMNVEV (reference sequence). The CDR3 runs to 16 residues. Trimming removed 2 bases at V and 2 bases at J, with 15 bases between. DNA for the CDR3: TGTGCCAGCAGTTTAGGACGGATGCCCTATAACACTGAAGCTTTCTTT. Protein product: CASSLGRMPYNTEAFF.

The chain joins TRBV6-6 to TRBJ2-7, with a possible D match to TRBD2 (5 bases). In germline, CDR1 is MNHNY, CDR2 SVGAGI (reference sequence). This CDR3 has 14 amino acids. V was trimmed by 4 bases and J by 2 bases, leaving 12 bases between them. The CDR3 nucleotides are TGTGCCAGCAGTTTTGGCCTAGCTGCCTACGAGCAGTACTTC. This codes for CASSFGLAAYEQYF.

The CDR3 reads CASSPFATNEKLFF. CDR3 bases: TGTGCCAGCAGCCCTTTCGCAACTAATGAAAAACTGTTTTTT. This chain connects TRBV14 to TRBJ1-4, with D unresolved. The CDR3 covers 14 residues. Germline CDR1 SGHDN, CDR2 FVKESK. V lost 4 bases to trimming and J lost 0 bases, with 6 bases between them.

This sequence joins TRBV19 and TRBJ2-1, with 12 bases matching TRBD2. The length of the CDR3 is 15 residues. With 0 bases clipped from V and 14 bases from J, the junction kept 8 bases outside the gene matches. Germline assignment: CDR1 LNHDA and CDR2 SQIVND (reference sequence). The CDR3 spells CASSIELAGGSVEFF. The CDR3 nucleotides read TGTGCCAGTAGTATAGAACTAGCGGGGGGATCGGTAGAGTTCTTC.

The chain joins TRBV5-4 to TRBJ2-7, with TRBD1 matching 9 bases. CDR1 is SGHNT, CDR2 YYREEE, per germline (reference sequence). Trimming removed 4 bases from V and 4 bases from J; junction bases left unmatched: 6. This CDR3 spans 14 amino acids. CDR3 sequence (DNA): TGTGCCAGCAGCGGGACAGGGTCAGTGTACGAGCAGTACTTC. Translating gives CASSGTGSVYEQYF.

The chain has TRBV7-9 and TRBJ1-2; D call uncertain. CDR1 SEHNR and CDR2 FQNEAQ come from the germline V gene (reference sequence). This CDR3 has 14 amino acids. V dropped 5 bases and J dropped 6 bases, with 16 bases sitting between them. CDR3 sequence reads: CASSPGAVLDGYTF. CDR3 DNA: TGTGCCAGCAGCCCCGGAGCGGTACTTGATGGCTACACCTTC.

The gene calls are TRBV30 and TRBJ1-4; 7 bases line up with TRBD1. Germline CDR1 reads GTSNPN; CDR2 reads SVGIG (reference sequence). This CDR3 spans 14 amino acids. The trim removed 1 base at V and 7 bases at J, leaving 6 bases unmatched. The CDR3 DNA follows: TGTGCCTGGAGTGGGGAAGGGGGCGGTGAAAAACTGTTTTTT. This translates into CAWSGEGGGEKLFF.

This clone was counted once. CDR3 sequence: CASSVLQSSYEQYF. CDR3 DNA sequence: TGTGCCAGCAGTGTTCTACAGAGCTCCTACGAGCAGTACTTC. This sequence joins TRBV27 and TRBJ2-7, with D unclear. Trimming removed 5 bases at V and 0 bases at J, with 11 bases between. This CDR3 is 14 amino acids long. CDR1 is MNHEY and CDR2 is SMNVEV in the germline V gene (reference sequence).